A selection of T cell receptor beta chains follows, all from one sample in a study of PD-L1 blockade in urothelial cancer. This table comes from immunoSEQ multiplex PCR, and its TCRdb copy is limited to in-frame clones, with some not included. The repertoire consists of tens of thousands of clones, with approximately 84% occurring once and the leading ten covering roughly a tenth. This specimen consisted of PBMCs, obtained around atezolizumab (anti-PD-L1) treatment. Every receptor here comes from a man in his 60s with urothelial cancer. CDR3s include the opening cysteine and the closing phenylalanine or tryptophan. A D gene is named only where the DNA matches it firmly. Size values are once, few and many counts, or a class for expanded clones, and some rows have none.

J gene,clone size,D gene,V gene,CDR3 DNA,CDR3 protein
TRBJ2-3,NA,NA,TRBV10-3,TGTGCCATCAGTTGGACAGACACAGATACGCAGTATTTT,CAISWTDTDTQYF
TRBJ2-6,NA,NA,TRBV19,TGTGCCAGTAGTATGGGCAGGGGGGCTACTGGGGCCAACGTCCTGACTTTC,CASSMGRGATGANVLTF
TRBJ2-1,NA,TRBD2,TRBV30,TGTGCCTGGAGTGTACTCGGGAGGGTCCCGTTCTTC,CAWSVLGRVPFF
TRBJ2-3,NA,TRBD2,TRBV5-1,TGCGCCCTCCCGGCGGGGGAAAGCACAGATACGCAGTATTTT,CALPAGESTDTQYF
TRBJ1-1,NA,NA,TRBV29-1,TGCAGCGTTTACGGGGGGATGAACACTGAAGCTTTCTTT,CSVYGGMNTEAFF
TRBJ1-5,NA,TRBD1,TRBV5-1,TGCGCCAGCAGCTTGGAGGGGGCTACCAATCAGCCCCAGCATTTT,CASSLEGATNQPQHF
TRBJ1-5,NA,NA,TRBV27,TGTGCCAGCAGTTTATTATCCCAGGGTCAGCCCCAGCATTTT,CASSLLSQGQPQHF
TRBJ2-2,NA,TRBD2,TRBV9,TGTGCCAGCAGCAAAAGCGGGGGGGAAGTCGGCGGGGAGCTGTTTTTT,CASSKSGGEVGGELFF
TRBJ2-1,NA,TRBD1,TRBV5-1,TGCGCCAGCAGCCCGACGGACAGGGGCTACAATGAGCAGTTCTTC,CASSPTDRGYNEQFF
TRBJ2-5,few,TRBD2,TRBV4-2,TGTGCCAGCAGCCAAGATAAGGGTAGCGGGGGGCGGTTTCCAGAGACCCAGTACTTC,CASSQDKGSGGRFPETQYF
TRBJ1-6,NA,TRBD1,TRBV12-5,TGTGCTAGTGGCACCGGGACAGGGTGGGATTCACCCCTCCACTTT,CASGTGTGWDSPLHF
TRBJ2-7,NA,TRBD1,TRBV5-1,TGCGCCAGCAGCACCCGGGACAGGAGTTACGAGCAGTACTTC,CASSTRDRSYEQYF
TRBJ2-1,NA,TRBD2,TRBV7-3,TGTGCCAGCAGCTTAAGCGGGGGGAGCTACAATGAGCAGTTCTTC,CASSLSGGSYNEQFF